The clone carrying this T cell receptor (beta chain) has only one observation. TCRdb's table, derived via immunoSEQ multiplex PCR, lists solely in-frame clones and lacks some. The data contain some 700 clones, roughly nine tenths of them singletons. This sample stems from a study of brain metastases from non-small cell lung cancer. Germline loops: CDR1 SGHVS, CDR2 FNYEAQ. The V gene lost 6 bases and the J gene lost 2 bases, with 20 bases spanning the gap. This CDR3 contains 17 residues. This TCR derives from a donor aged 40 or over with non-small cell lung cancer. This chain connects TRBV7-6 to TRBJ1-5; TRBD1 might be the D (6 bases). The sequencing sample was made of tissue from a brain metastasis. CDR3 loop: CASSPGPYSGGNQPQHF. The CDR3 bases are TGTGCCAGCAGTCCGGGTCCATACTCAGGGGGCAATCAGCCCCAGCATTTT.